The rows below give T cell receptor beta chains drawn from one sample of a study of blood T cell repertoires in COVID-19. Produced via immunoSEQ multiplex PCR; TCRdb's table is partial and in-frame only. The table shows some 500,000 clones, with around nine tenths occurring only once. Source material: peripheral blood. All receptors come from a woman aged 45-59 years with COVID-19, enrolled during active disease. Both conserved end residues are part of each CDR3. D genes are given only for firm matches. For some rows the clone size is stated as once, few or many, or as a class when expanded; others skip it.

v_call	j_call	d_call	clone_size	cdr3_aa	cdr3_nt
TRBV7-2	TRBJ2-1	NA	NA	CASSLGTSYNEQFF	TGTGCCAGCAGCTTAGGGACTTCTTACAATGAGCAGTTCTTC
TRBV9	TRBJ2-2	TRBD1	once	CASSVLGRGSTGELFF	TGTGCCAGCAGCGTCTTGGGCAGGGGGTCCACCGGGGAGCTGTTTTTT
TRBV3-1/TRBV3-2	TRBJ2-3	TRBD1	NA	CASSPLDRADTQYF	TGTGCCAGCAGCCCGCTGGACAGGGCAGATACGCAGTATTTT
TRBV5-1	TRBJ1-2	TRBD1	NA	CASNVDRGNSQGYTF	TGCGCCAGCAACGTCGACAGGGGCAATTCACAGGGCTACACCTTC
TRBV6-1	TRBJ1-5	TRBD1	NA	CASSEAQGTGNQPQHF	TGTGCCAGCAGTGAAGCGCAGGGGACAGGGAATCAGCCCCAGCATTTT
TRBV30	TRBJ2-2	TRBD1	NA	CAWRNRGNTGELFF	TGTGCCTGGAGGAACAGGGGGAACACCGGGGAGCTGTTTTTT
TRBV9	TRBJ1-3	TRBD1	once	CASSGDRAGNTIYF	TGTGCCAGCAGCGGGGACAGGGCTGGAAACACCATATATTTT
TRBV5-1	TRBJ2-1	TRBD1	NA	CASSLGTGDLLNEQFF	TGCGCCAGCAGCTTGGGGACAGGGGATCTATTGAATGAGCAGTTCTTC
TRBV15	TRBJ2-3	NA	NA	CATSRAGGVGTDTQYF	TGTGCCACCAGCAGAGCCGGAGGGGTGGGCACAGATACGCAGTATTTT
TRBV13	TRBJ2-1	NA	NA	CASSLAGEQFF	TGTGCCAGCAGCCTAGCCGGTGAGCAGTTCTTC
TRBV27	TRBJ1-2	TRBD1	NA	CASAFIGTALPNYGYTF	TGTGCCAGCGCGTTTATCGGGACAGCCCTTCCTAACTATGGCTACACCTTC
TRBV9	TRBJ1-4	NA	NA	CASSPDPGVNEKLFF	TGTGCCAGCAGCCCAGACCCCGGGGTTAATGAAAAACTGTTTTTT
TRBV25-1	TRBJ2-3	NA	NA	CASSESPNRVGTDTQYF	TGTGCCAGCAGTGAGAGCCCAAACAGGGTTGGCACAGATACGCAGTATTTT
TRBV20-1	TRBJ2-7	TRBD1	NA	CSAQTGPVQYF	TGCAGTGCCCAGACAGGGCCCGTGCAGTACTTC
TRBV11-1	TRBJ2-7	NA	NA	CASSLTGTRDEQYF	TGTGCCAGCAGCTTAACAGGGACGAGAGATGAGCAGTACTTC
TRBV28	TRBJ2-1	TRBD2	NA	CASSSLGLAGPRSSYNEQFF	TGTGCCAGCAGTTCATTAGGACTAGCGGGGCCACGGAGCTCCTACAATGAGCAGTTCTTC